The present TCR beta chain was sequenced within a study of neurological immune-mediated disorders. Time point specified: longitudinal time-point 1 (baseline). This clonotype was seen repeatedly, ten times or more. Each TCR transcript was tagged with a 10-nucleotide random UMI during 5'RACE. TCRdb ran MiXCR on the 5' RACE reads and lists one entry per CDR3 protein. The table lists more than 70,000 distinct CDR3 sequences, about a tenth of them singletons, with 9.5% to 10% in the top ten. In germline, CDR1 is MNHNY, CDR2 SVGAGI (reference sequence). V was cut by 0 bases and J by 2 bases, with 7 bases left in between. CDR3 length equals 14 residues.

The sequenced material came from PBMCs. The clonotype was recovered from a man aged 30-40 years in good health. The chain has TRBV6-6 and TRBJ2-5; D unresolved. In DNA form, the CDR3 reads TGTGCCAGCAGTTACTCGAAGTTGCAAGAGACCCAGTACTTC. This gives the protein CASSYSKLQETQYF.